This TCR beta chain originates from a study of T-cell reconstitution after alpha-beta-depleted transplantation in children. Study-level results: Newly generated T cells supplied most T-cell counts and diversity one year post-transplant. Reports say that about two months after transplant, the alpha-beta T cells came out of several hundred graft clones that had expanded.

Ten or more counts support this clonotype. The antigen is unknown. Preparation of the TCRbeta library involved a method that used unique molecular identifiers. MiXCR was run by TCRdb on the PCR reads, yielding one entry per CDR3 protein. The sample lists 150,000 to 200,000 distinct CDR3 sequences; 8.5% to 14% were seen once. V gave up 3 bases and J gave up 0 bases, with 9 bases separating them. There are 13 residues in the CDR3. In germline, CDR1 is DFQATT, CDR2 SNEGSKA (reference sequence). The TCR comes from a boy between 2 and 10 years old with acute myeloid leukemia, due to receive a stem cell transplant. The source was PBMCs, collected before TCRalphabeta/CD19-depleted stem cell transplant. J is TRBJ2-7 and V is TRBV20-1; no clear D gene. The CDR3 here is CSARSHDSYEQYF. For the CDR3, the DNA is TGCAGTGCTAGGTCGCACGACTCCTACGAGCAGTACTTC.